These 25 T cell receptor beta chains share one sample of origin, sequenced in a study of blood T cell repertoires in COVID-19. TCRdb's copy holds only in-frame clones and misses some; the assay was immunoSEQ multiplex PCR. Here the sample spans 100,000 or so clones, 81% being singletons. Sample: peripheral blood. The receptors stem from a woman in her 70s with acute or convalescent COVID-19.

This chain links TRBV27 with TRBJ1-3, with D maybe TRBD1 (5 bases). The CDR3 contains 16 residues. The ends were cut back, 3 bases at V and 0 bases at J, with 12 bases in the middle. Germline V gene lookup returns CDR1 MNHEY and CDR2 SMNVEV (reference sequence). The CDR3 DNA follows: TGTGCCAGCAGTTTTAGGGGCGGAAGCTCTGGAAACACCATATATTTT. Its translation is CASSFRGGSSGNTIYF.

This clone was recorded only once. The V call is TRBV5-6, the J call TRBJ1-6, with D maybe TRBD1 (5 bases). CDR3 length: 16 residues. The V end lost 4 bases, the J end lost 9 bases, and 20 bases lay between the germline ends. CDR1 is SGHDT and CDR2 is YYEEEE in the germline V gene. For the CDR3, the DNA is TGTGCCAGCAGCCTGGGGGGAGGTCCGCGGAGTTCACCCCTCCACTTT. Protein: CASSLGGGPRSSPLHF.

V usage is TRBV19 and J usage is TRBJ2-3; a possible D gene is TRBD1 (6 bases). The CDR3 totals 13 residues. Germline lookup yields CDR1 LNHDA and CDR2 SQIVND (reference sequence). Trimming shortened V by 7 bases and J by 1 base, and 9 bases separated the two germline ends. CDR3 nucleotides: TGTGCCAGTAACAGGGTGGGCACAGATACGCAGTATTTT. It codes for CASNRVGTDTQYF.

J is TRBJ2-5 and V is TRBV7-9; possibly TRBD1 for D (5 bases). The CDR3 extends over 15 amino acids. In germline, CDR1 is SEHNR, CDR2 FQNEAQ (reference sequence). The germline V and J ends were trimmed by 2 bases and 1 base, with 11 bases remaining between them. The chain's CDR3 is CASSLRGSPQETQYF. The CDR3 DNA follows: TGTGCCAGCAGCTTAAGGGGCAGCCCCCAAGAGACCCAGTACTTC.

This sequence joins TRBV19 and TRBJ2-5, with 7 bases that match TRBD1. With V trimmed by 6 bases and J by 1 base, 5 bases remained unmatched. Germline V gives CDR1 LNHDA, CDR2 SQIVND (reference sequence). CDR3 length: 14 residues. This chain's CDR3 is CASSYGTVQETQYF. The CDR3 bases are TGTGCCAGTAGCTACGGGACAGTCCAAGAGACCCAGTACTTC.

The genes are TRBV11-2 and TRBJ2-5; 9 bases agree with TRBD1. The ends lost 6 bases at V and 5 bases at J; junction bases unmatched: 7. The CDR3 totals 14 residues. Germline V gives CDR1 SGHAT, CDR2 FQNNGV. The CDR3 coding sequence is TGTGCCAGCAGTTCCGGACAGGGGCAGGAGACCCAGTACTTC. Translated: CASSSGQGQETQYF.

The J gene is TRBJ2-5, the V gene TRBV3-1 (or the pseudogene TRBV3-2); TRBD1 might be the D (5 bases). The germline gives CDR1 LGHDT, CDR2 YNNKEL (reference sequence). V was trimmed by 2 bases and J by 3 bases, leaving 7 bases between them. The CDR3 is made up of 13 amino acids. In DNA form, the CDR3 reads TGTGCCAGCAGCCAACTAGGGGAAGAGACCCAGTACTTC. Residues: CASSQLGEETQYF.

This clone was seen a single time. The rearrangement uses TRBV3-1 (or the pseudogene TRBV3-2) and TRBJ1-1; the match to TRBD1 covers 7 bases. In germline, CDR1 is LGHDT, CDR2 YNNKEL (reference sequence). The CDR3 sequence is 14 residues long. The J segment lost 1 base and the V segment lost 4 bases, leaving 3 bases of the junction unmatched. The CDR3 region has the DNA TGTGCCAGCAGCCTCCGGACAGGGAACACTGAAGCTTTCTTT. It yields the protein CASSLRTGNTEAFF.

The chain links TRBV3-1 (or the pseudogene TRBV3-2) to TRBJ2-3; TRBD1 is a possible D gene (5 bases). V shed 6 bases and J shed 6 bases, with 13 bases lying between them. This CDR3 contains 13 residues. Germline CDR1 and CDR2: LGHDT and YNNKEL (reference sequence). CDR3 sequence (DNA): TGTGCCAGCAGGCAACAAGGGGTGGATACGCAGTATTTT. Translating it yields CASRQQGVDTQYF.

CDR3 nucleotides: TGTGCCAGCAGCCATGAAGGGACAGATGGCGAGCAGTACTTC. It codes for CASSHEGTDGEQYF. V and J are TRBV7-8 and TRBJ2-7, with 7 bases aligning to TRBD1. The germline V gene has CDR1 SGHVS and CDR2 FQNEAQ. The CDR3 sequence is 14 residues long. Trimming removed 5 bases from V and 6 bases from J; junction bases left unmatched: 10.

This chain uses TRBV25-1 with TRBJ2-2, with 9 bases identical to TRBD2. J lost 5 bases, V lost 4 bases, and 8 bases had no gene match. This CDR3 has 16 amino acids. The germline V gene encodes CDR1 MGHDK and CDR2 SYGVNS. CDR3 amino acids: CASSVISGSRTGELFF. The CDR3 bases are TGTGCCAGCAGTGTAATTAGCGGGAGTAGGACCGGGGAGCTGTTTTTT.

This CDR3 reads CASSLGPGGRTDTQYF. CDR3 coding DNA: TGCGCCAGCAGCTTGGGTCCAGGGGGACGGACAGATACGCAGTATTTT. V is TRBV5-1 and J is TRBJ2-3, with TRBD1 matching over 7 bases. The CDR3 is made up of 16 amino acids. V dropped 0 bases and J dropped 3; count of bases not matched to a gene: 7. Germline CDR1 and CDR2: SGHRS and YFSETQ.

In this sample, this clone turned up once. The chain couples TRBV7-9 to TRBJ1-6; D ambiguous. Between the trimmed V and J ends, which lost 4 bases and 10 bases, there was a span of 8 bases. The CDR3 extends over 12 amino acids. The germline V gene encodes CDR1 SEHNR and CDR2 FQNEAQ (reference sequence). CDR3 nucleotides: TGTGCCAGCAGCTCCCTCGGGTCACCCCTCCACTTT. It encodes CASSSLGSPLHF. Full variable domain (missing parts from reference TRBV7-9 and TRBJ1-6): DTGVSQNPRHKITKRGQNVTFRCDPISEHNRLYWYRQTLGQGPEFLTYFQNEAQLEKSRLLSDRFSAERPKGSFSTLEIQRTEQGDSAMYLCASSSLGSPLHFGNGTRLTVT.

This clone appeared a few times. The V and J genes are TRBV30 and TRBJ1-5; D gene ambiguous. Germline CDR1 is GTSNPN and CDR2 is SVGIG (reference sequence). This CDR3 is 12 amino acids long. Deletions cut 3 bases from V and 9 bases from J, with 12 bases between. CDR3 in amino acids: CAWSGGASPQHF. The CDR3 bases are TGTGCCTGGAGCGGTGGAGCCTCGCCCCAGCATTTT.

Worth noting for this clone: Other DNA sequences of this sample code for an identical CDR3. V gene TRBV6-2 or TRBV6-3 combines with J gene TRBJ1-1, with TRBD1 matching over 7 bases. The junction had 3 bases not matched to a gene; V was cut back by 0 bases and J by 5 bases. The CDR3 runs to 14 residues. Germline V gives CDR1 MNHEY, CDR2 SVGEGT. CDR3 sequence reads: CASSYSGGRTEAFF. The CDR3 DNA reads as TGTGCCAGCAGTTACTCAGGGGGCCGGACTGAAGCTTTCTTT.

The rearrangement links TRBV5-6 to TRBJ1-2, with D possibly matching TRBD1 (5 bases). The V end was cut by 4 bases, the J end by 6 bases, with 13 bases between. Germline loops: CDR1 SGHDT, CDR2 YYEEEE. The CDR3 spans 13 residues. The CDR3 region is CASSPRGLDGYTF. CDR3 in DNA: TGTGCCAGCAGCCCAAGGGGCTTGGATGGCTACACCTTC.

V is TRBV11-3 and J is TRBJ2-2, with a tentative D call TRBD1 (5 bases). Trimming took off 2 bases at V and 8 bases at J, with 9 bases between the two ends. The length of the CDR3 is 13 residues. CDR1 and CDR2 from the germline V gene are SGHNT and YENEEA. The CDR3 sequence: CASSLQGGGELFF. The CDR3 nucleotides are TGTGCCAGCAGCTTACAGGGTGGAGGGGAGCTGTTTTTT. Variable domain in full (rest from reference TRBV11-3 and TRBJ2-2): EAGVVQSPRYKIIEKKQPVAFWCNPISGHNTLYWYLQNLGQGPELLIRYENEEAVDDSQLPKDRFSAERLKGVDSTLKIQPAELGDSAVYLCASSLQGGGELFFGEGSRLTVL.

The genes are TRBV6-5 and TRBJ2-7, with D unclear. Trimming removed 7 bases from V and 4 bases from J, with 11 bases in between. This CDR3 spans 12 amino acids. Looked up from germline, CDR1 is MNHEY and CDR2 is SVGAGI. DNA of the CDR3: TGTGCCAGCATCGGTCCGAGTTACGAGCAGTACTTC. This sequence encodes CASIGPSYEQYF.

The rearrangement uses TRBV6-5 and TRBJ2-1; TRBD1 matches at 11 bases. This CDR3 contains 14 residues. Trimming took 7 bases from V and 6 from J; bases not matched to a gene: 5. Germline V lookup: CDR1 MNHEY, CDR2 SVGAGI. The CDR3 here is CASNRDRGSNEQFF. In nucleotides, the CDR3 is TGTGCCAGCAATAGGGACAGGGGGTCCAATGAGCAGTTCTTC.

The rearrangement uses TRBV24-1 and TRBJ2-3, with 7 bases fitting TRBD2. The V and J ends lost 3 bases and 3 bases, in that order; junction bases with no gene match: 5. This CDR3 is built from 15 residues. Looked up from germline, CDR1 is KGHDR and CDR2 is SFDVKD. CDR3 DNA sequence: TGTGCCACCAGTGATCCCAGCGGGACGACAGATACGCAGTATTTT. Translation gives CATSDPSGTTDTQYF.

This chain uses TRBV4-1 with TRBJ1-5, with D uncertain. This CDR3 contains 16 residues. Germline CDR1 and CDR2: MGHRA and YSYEKL. V lost 0 bases, J lost 1 base, and 10 bases lay in between. CDR3 DNA sequence: TGCGCCAGCAGCCAAGACCCCCACAAGAGCAATCAGCCCCAGCATTTT. Its translation: CASSQDPHKSNQPQHF.

The V and J genes are TRBV29-1 and TRBJ2-3, with TRBD2 matching 13 bases. With V trimmed by 3 bases and J by 3 bases, 3 bases remained unmatched. CDR3 length: 15 amino acids. Germline CDR1 reads SQVTM; CDR2 reads ANQGSEA. The CDR3 DNA sequence: TGCAGCGTTGATACGGGACTAGCGGGGACAGATACGCAGTATTTT. Protein sequence: CSVDTGLAGTDTQYF.

The V and J genes are TRBV3-1 (or the pseudogene TRBV3-2) and TRBJ1-5; weak D call: TRBD1 (5 bases). Trimming stripped 2 bases from V and 0 bases from J, with 8 bases between. The germline gives CDR1 LGHDT, CDR2 YNNKEL (reference sequence). The length of the CDR3 is 15 residues. The CDR3 spells CASSQWGVSNQPQHF. The CDR3 DNA reads as TGTGCCAGCAGCCAATGGGGGGTTAGCAATCAGCCCCAGCATTTT.

The chain joins TRBV4-2 to TRBJ2-2; 14 bases align to TRBD2. Germline V gives CDR1 LGHNA, CDR2 YNFKEQ. The CDR3 consists of 21 residues. With V trimmed by 4 bases and J by 2 bases, 15 bases remained unmatched. CDR3 nucleotide sequence: TGTGCCAGCAGCCCTACTCCCGGGACTAGCGGGGGCGGGGGAAACACCGGGGAGCTGTTTTTT. The encoded protein is CASSPTPGTSGGGGNTGELFF.

Only one count was recorded for this clone. V and J are TRBV6-2 or TRBV6-3 and TRBJ1-1, with D tentatively TRBD1 (6 bases). Trimming took off 6 bases at V and 0 bases at J, with 17 bases between the two ends. The CDR3 runs to 16 residues. Germline V gene lookup returns CDR1 MNHEY and CDR2 SVGEGT. CDR3 protein: CASSHPWTEMNTEAFF. The CDR3 bases are TGTGCCAGCAGCCACCCTTGGACAGAGATGAACACTGAAGCTTTCTTT.